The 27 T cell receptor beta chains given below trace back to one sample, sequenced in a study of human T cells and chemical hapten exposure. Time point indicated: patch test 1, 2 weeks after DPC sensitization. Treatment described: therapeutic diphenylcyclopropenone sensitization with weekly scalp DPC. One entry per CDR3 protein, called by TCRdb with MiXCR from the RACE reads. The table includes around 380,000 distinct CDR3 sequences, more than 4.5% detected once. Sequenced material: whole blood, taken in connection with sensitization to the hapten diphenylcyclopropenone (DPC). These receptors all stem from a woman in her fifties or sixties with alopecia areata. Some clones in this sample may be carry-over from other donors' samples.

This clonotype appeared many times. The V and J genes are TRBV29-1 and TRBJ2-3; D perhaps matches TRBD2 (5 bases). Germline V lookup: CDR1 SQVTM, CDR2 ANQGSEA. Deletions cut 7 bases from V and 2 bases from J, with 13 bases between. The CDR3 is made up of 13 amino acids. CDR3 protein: CSAEGRATDTQYF. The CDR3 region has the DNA TGCAGCGCCGAAGGGAGAGCCACAGATACGCAGTATTTT.

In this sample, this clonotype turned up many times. The CDR3 loop reads CASSSGTDSGNTIYF. CDR3 DNA: TGTGCCAGCAGCTCAGGGACGGACTCTGGAAACACCATATATTTT. The V call is TRBV7-6, the J call TRBJ1-3; perhaps TRBD1 as D (5 bases). There are 15 residues in the CDR3. V was trimmed by 4 bases and J by 0 bases, leaving 10 bases between them. The germline V gene has CDR1 SGHVS and CDR2 FNYEAQ.

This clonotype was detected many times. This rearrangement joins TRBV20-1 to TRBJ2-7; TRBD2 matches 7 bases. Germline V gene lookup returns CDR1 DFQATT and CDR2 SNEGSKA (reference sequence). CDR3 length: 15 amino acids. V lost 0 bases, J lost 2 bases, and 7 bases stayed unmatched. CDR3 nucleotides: TGCAGTGCTAGAGAGGGAGGGCAGAAACCCTACGAGCAGTACTTC. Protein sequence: CSAREGGQKPYEQYF.

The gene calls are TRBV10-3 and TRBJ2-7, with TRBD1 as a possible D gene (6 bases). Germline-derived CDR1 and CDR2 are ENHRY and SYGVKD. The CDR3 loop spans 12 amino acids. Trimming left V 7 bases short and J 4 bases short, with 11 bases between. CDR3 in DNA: TGTGCCATCAATAAACAGGGTTACGAGCAGTACTTC. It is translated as CAINKQGYEQYF.

The CDR3 region is CASRATGGWRSNQPQHF. The DNA of the CDR3 is TGTGCCAGCAGAGCGACAGGGGGCTGGAGGAGCAATCAGCCCCAGCATTTT. The V and J genes are TRBV2 and TRBJ1-5, with TRBD1 matching over 10 bases. The V gene end was trimmed by 6 bases and the J gene end by 1 base; junction bases not matched to a gene: 9. CDR1 is SNHLY, CDR2 FYNNEI, per germline. This CDR3 comprises 17 residues.

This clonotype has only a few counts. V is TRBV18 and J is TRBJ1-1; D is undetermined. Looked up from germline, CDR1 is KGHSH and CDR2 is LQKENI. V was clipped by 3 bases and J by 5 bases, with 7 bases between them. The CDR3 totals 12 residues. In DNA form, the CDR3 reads TGTGCCAGCTCACCCGAGAGAACTGAAGCTTTCTTT. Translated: CASSPERTEAFF.

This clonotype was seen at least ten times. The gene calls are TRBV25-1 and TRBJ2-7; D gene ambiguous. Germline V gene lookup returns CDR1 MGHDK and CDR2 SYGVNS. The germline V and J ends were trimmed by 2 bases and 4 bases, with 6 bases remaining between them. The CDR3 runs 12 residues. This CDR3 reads CASSEGLYEQYF. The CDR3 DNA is TGTGCCAGCAGTGAAGGGCTATACGAGCAGTACTTC.

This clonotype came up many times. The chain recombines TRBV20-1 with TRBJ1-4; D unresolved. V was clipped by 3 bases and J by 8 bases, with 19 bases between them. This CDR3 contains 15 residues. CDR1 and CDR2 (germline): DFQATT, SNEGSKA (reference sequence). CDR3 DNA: TGCAGTGCTAGCAGTCTACGGAAGACAAGCGAAAAACTGTTTTTT. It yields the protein CSASSLRKTSEKLFF.

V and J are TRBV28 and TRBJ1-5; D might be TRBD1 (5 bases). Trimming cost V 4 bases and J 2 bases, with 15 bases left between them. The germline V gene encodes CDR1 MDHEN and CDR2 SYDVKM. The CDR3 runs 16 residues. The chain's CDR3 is CASSYSLGDGNQPQHF. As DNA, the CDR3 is TGTGCCAGCAGTTATTCACTAGGGGATGGCAATCAGCCCCAGCATTTT. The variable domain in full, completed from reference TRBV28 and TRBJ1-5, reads DVKVTQSSRYLVKRTGEKVFLECVQDMDHENMFWYRQDPGLGLRLIYFSYDVKMKEKGDIPEGYSVSREKKERFSLILESASTNQTSMYLCASSYSLGDGNQPQHFGDGTRLSIL.

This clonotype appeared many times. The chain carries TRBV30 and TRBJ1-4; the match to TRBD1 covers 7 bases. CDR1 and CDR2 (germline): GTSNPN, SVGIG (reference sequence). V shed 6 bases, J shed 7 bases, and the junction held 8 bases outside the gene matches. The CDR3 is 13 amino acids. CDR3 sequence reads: CACIRDRGEKLFF. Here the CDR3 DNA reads TGTGCCTGCATCCGGGACAGAGGTGAAAAACTGTTTTTT.

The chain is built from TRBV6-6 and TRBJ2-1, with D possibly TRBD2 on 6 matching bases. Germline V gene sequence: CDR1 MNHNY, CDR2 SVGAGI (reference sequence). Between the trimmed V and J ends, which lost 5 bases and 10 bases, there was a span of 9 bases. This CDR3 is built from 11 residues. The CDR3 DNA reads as TGTGCCAGCAGTCCTACTAGCGAGCAGTTCTTC. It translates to CASSPTSEQFF.

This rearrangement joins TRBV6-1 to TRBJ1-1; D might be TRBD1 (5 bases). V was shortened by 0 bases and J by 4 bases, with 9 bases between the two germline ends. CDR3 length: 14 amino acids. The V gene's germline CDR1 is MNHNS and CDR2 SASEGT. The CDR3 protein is CASSEAGASTEAFF. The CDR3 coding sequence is TGTGCCAGCAGTGAAGCAGGGGCGTCCACTGAAGCTTTCTTT.

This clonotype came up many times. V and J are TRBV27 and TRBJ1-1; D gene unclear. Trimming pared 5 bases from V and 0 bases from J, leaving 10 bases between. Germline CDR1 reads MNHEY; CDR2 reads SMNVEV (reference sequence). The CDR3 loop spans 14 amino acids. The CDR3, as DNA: TGTGCCAGCAGTCTGAAGGCACTGAACACTGAAGCTTTCTTT. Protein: CASSLKALNTEAFF.

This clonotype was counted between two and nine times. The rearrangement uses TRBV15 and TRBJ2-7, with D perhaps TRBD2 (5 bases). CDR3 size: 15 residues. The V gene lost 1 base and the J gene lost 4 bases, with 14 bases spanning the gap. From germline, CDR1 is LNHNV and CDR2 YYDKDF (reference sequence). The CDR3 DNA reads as TGTGCCACCAGCAGAGTAGTTAGTAGCGAATACGAGCAGTACTTC. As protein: CATSRVVSSEYEQYF.

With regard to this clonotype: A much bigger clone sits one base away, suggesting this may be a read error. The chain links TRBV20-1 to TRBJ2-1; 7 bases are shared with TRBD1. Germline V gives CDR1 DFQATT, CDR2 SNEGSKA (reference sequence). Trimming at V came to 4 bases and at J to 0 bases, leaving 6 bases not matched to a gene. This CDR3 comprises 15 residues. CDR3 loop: CSANTGTVSYNEQFF. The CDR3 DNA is TGCAGTGCTAACACCGGGACAGTCTCCTACAATGAGCAGTTCTTC.

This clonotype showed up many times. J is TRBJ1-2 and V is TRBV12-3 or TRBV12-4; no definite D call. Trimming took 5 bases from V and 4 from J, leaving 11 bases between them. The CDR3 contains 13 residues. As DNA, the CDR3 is TGTGCCAGCAGTCCCACGGAGGTCTATGGCTACACCTTC. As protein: CASSPTEVYGYTF.

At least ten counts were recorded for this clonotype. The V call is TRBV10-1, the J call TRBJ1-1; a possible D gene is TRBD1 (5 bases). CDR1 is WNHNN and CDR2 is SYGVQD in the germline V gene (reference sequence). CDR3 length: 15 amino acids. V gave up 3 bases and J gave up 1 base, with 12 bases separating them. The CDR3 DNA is TGCGCCAGCAGTGAAGCAGGGAAGGAGAACACTGAAGCTTTCTTT. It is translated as CASSEAGKENTEAFF.

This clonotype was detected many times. The CDR3 spells CASSLGDRGQGIIQPQHF. The CDR3 DNA reads TGTGCCAGCAGTTTGGGGGACCGGGGACAGGGAATAATTCAGCCCCAGCATTTT. The V gene is TRBV12-3 or TRBV12-4, the J gene TRBJ1-5; TRBD1 matches 9 bases. V lost 3 bases to trimming and J lost 6 bases; unmatched junction nucleotides: 15. This CDR3 comprises 18 residues.

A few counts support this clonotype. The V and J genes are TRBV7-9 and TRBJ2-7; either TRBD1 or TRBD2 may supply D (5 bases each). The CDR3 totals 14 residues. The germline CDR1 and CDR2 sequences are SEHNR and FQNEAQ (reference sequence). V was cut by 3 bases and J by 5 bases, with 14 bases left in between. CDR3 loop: CASSLRGVQDEQYF. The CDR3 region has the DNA TGTGCCAGCAGCTTGAGAGGGGTCCAGGACGAGCAGTACTTC.

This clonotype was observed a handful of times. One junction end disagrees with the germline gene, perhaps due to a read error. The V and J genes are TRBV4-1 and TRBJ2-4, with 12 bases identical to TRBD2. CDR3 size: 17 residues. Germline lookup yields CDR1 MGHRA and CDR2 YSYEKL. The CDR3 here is CASRQVTSGGAKNIQYF. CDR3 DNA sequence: TGCGCCAGCAGACAAGTCACTAGCGGGGGGGCCAAAAACATTCAGTACTTC.

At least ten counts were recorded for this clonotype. The CDR3, as DNA: TGTGCCAGCTGGCTCAGGGGGCTCGTCGGGAATGAGCAGTTCTTC. Protein product: CASWLRGLVGNEQFF. The genes are TRBV12-3 or TRBV12-4 and TRBJ2-1; 8 nucleotides line up with TRBD1. Trimming removed 8 bases from V and 7 bases from J; junction bases left unmatched: 13. This CDR3 has 15 residues.

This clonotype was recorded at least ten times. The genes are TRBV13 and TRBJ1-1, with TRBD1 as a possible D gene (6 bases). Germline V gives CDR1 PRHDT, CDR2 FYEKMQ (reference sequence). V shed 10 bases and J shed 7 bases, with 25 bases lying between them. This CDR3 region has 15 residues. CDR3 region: CATVRGRAGAGEAFF. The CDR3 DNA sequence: TGTGCCACCGTCCGGGGTAGGGCAGGGGCTGGTGAAGCTTTCTTT. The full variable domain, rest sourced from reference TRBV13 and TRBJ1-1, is AAGVIQSPRHLIKEKRETATLKCYPIPRHDTVYWYQQGPGQDPQFLISFYEKMQSDKGSIPDRFSAQQFSDYHSELNMSSLELGDSALYFCATVRGRAGAGEAFFGQGTRLTVV.

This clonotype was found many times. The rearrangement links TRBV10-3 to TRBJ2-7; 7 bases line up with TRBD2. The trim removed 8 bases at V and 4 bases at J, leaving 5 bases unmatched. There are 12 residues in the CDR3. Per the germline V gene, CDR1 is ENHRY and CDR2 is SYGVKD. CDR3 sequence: CAISWGGYEQYF. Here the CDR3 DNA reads TGTGCCATCTCCTGGGGGGGATACGAGCAGTACTTC.

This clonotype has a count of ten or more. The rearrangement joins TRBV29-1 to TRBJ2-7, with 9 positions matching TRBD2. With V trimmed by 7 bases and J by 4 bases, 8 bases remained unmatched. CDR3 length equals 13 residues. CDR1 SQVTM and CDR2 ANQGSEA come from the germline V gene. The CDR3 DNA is TGCAGCGCTTGGACTAGCGAAGAGTACGAGCAGTACTTC. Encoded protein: CSAWTSEEYEQYF.

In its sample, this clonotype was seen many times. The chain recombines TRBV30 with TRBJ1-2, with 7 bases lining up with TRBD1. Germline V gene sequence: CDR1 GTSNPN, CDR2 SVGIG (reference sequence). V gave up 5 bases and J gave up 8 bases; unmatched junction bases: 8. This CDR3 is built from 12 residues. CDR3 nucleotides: TGTGCCTGGTCCACAGGGGCGGCGGGCTACACCTTC. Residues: CAWSTGAAGYTF.

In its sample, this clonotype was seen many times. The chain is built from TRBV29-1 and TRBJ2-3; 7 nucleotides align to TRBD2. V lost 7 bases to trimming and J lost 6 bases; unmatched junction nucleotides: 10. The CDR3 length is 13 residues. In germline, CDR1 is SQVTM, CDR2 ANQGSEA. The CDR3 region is CSAPGEGWDTQYF. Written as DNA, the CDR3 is TGCAGCGCCCCGGGGGAGGGGTGGGATACGCAGTATTTT.

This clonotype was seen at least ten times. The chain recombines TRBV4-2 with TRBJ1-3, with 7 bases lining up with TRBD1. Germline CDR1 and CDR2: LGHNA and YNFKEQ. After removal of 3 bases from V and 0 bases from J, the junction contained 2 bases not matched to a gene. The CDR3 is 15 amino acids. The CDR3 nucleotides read TGTGCCAGCAGCCAGGGACAGCTCTCTGGAAACACCATATATTTT. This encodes CASSQGQLSGNTIYF.